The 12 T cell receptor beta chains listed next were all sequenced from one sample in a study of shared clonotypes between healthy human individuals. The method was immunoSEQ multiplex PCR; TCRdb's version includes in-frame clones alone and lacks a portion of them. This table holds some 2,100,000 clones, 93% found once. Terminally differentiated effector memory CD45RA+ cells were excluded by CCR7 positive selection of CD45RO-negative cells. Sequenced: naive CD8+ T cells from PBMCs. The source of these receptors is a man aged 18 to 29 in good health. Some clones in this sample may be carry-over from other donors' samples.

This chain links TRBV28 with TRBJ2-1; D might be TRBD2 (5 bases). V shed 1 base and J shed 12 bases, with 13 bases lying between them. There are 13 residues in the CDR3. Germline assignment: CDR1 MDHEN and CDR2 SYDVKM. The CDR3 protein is CASSLSDPGWQFF. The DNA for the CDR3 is TGTGCCAGCAGTTTATCTGACCCGGGGTGGCAGTTCTTC.

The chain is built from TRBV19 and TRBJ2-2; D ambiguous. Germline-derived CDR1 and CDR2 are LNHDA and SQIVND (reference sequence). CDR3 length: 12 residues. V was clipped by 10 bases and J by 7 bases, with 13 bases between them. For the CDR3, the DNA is TGTGCCACGAGAAGGGAAGGCGGGGAGCTGTTTTTT. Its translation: CATRREGGELFF.

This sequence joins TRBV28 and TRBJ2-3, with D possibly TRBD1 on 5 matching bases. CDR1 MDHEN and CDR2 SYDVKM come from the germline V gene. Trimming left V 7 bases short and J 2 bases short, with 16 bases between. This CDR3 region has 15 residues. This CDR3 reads CASTPTRVPTDTQYF. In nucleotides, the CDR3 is TGTGCCAGCACCCCTACCAGGGTCCCCACAGATACGCAGTATTTT.

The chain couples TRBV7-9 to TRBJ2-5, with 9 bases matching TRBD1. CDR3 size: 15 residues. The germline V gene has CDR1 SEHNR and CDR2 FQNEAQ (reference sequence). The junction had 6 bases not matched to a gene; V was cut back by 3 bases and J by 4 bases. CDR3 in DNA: TGTGCCAGCAGCTTTGAAACAGGGGGCGCAGAGACCCAGTACTTC. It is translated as CASSFETGGAETQYF.

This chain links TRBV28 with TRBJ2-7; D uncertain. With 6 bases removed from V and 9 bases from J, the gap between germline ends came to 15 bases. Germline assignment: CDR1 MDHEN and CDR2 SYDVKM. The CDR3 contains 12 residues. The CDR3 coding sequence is TGTGCCAGCAGCCCTCGGACCCTTCCGCAGTACTTC. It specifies CASSPRTLPQYF.

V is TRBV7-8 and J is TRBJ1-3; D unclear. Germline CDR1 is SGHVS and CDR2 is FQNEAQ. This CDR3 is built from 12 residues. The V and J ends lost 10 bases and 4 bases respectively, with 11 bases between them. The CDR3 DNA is TGTGCCACCTTATTGTCCGGAAACACCATATATTTT. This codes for CATLLSGNTIYF.

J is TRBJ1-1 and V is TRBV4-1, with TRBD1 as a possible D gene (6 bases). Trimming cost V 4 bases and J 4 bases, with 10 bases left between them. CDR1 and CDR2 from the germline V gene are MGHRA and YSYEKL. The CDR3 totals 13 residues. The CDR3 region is CASSLTGATEAFF. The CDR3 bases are TGCGCCAGCAGCCTAACGGGGGCCACTGAAGCTTTCTTT.

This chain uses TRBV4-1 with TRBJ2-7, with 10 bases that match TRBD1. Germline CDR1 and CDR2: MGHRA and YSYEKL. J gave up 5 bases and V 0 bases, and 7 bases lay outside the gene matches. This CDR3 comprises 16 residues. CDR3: CASSQEDRGPFHEQYF. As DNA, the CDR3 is TGCGCCAGCAGCCAAGAAGACAGGGGGCCGTTCCACGAGCAGTACTTC.

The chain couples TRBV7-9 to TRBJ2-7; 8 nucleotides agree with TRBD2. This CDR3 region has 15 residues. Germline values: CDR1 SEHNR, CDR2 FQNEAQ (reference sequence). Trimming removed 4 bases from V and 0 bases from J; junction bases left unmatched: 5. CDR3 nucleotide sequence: TGTGCCAGCAGCTCCCTTAGCGGGAACTCCTACGAGCAGTACTTC. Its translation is CASSSLSGNSYEQYF.

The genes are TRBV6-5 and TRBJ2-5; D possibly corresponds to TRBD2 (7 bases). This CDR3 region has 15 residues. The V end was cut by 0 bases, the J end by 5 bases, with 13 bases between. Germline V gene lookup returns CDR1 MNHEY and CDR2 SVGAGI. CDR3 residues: CASSYSIGGAETQYF. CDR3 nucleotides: TGTGCCAGCAGTTACTCGATTGGGGGGGCGGAGACCCAGTACTTC.

The CDR3 DNA reads TGCGCCAGCAGCCAAGATCCCCGGGGAACGACAGATACGCAGTATTTT. Its protein is CASSQDPRGTTDTQYF. The chain uses TRBV4-3 and TRBJ2-3; possibly TRBD2 for D (5 bases). Germline V gene lookup returns CDR1 LGHNA and CDR2 YSLEER. V lost 0 bases and J lost 3, with 13 bases in between. This CDR3 has 16 amino acids.

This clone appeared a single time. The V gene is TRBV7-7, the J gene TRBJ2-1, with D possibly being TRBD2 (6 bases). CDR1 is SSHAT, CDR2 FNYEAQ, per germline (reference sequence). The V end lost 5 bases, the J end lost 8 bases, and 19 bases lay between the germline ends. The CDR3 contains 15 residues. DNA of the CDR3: TGTGCCAGCAGCCCGACCAGCGGGCAACAACATGAGCAGTTCTTC. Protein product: CASSPTSGQQHEQFF.